This T cell receptor (beta chain) was recorded in a study of early stage breast cancer tumors. General study findings and limits: Commonly generated sequences made up most enriched TCRB sequences shared between patients.

Germline-derived CDR1 and CDR2 are LNHDA and SQIVND (reference sequence). This CDR3 is built from 16 residues. Trimming took 0 bases from V and 4 from J; bases not matched to a gene: 5. With respect to this clone: Its antigen is not identified.

TCRdb's copy holds only in-frame clones and misses some; the assay was immunoSEQ multiplex PCR. This table has over 13,000 clones, 79% appearing once. This chain joins TRBV19 and TRBJ1-2; TRBD1 matches at 10 bases. The specimen was normal breast tissue next to the tumor. The receptor was isolated from a person aged 45 to 59 with breast cancer. CDR3 residues: CASSIDMTGGSYGYTF. As DNA, the CDR3 is TGTGCCAGTAGTATAGACATGACAGGGGGCAGCTATGGCTACACCTTC. The full variable domain, in which reference TRBV19 and TRBJ1-2 provide the parts outside the CDR3, is DGGITQSPKYLFRKEGQNVTLSCEQNLNHDAMYWYRQDPGQGLRLIYYSQIVNDFQKGDIAEGYSVSREKKESFPLTVTSAQKNPTAFYLCASSIDMTGGSYGYTFGSGTRLTVV.